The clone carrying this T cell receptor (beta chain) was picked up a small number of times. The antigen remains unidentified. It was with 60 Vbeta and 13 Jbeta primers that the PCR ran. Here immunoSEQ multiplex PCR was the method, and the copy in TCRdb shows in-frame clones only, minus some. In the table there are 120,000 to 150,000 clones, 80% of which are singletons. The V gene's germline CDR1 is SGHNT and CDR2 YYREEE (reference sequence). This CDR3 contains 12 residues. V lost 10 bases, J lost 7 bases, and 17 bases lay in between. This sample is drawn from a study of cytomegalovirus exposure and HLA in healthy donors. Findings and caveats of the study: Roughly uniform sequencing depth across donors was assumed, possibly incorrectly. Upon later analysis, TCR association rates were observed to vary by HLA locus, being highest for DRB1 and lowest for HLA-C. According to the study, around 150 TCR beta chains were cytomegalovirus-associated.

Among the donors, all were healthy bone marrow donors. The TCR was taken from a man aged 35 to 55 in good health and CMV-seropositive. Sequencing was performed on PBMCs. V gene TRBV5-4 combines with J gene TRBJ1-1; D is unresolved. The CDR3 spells CAGGREEGEAFF. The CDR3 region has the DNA TGTGCCGGAGGTCGGGAGGAGGGTGAAGCTTTCTTT. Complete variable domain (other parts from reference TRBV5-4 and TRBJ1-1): ETGVTQSPTHLIKTRGQQVTLRCSSQSGHNTVSWYQQALGQGPQFIFQYYREEENGRGNFPPRFSGLQFPNYSSELNVNALELDDSALYLCAGGREEGEAFFGQGTRLTVV.